This T cell receptor (beta chain) comes out of a study of cytomegalovirus exposure and HLA in healthy donors. The wider study: About 179 million T cells yielded 117 million unique TCR beta sequences in earlier analysis.

The PCR used 60 Vbeta and 13 Jbeta primers. Libraries were prepared by immunoSEQ multiplex PCR; TCRdb keeps only in-frame clonotypes and omits some of them. The sample includes approximately 130,000 clones, 81% of them seen just once. Details on this clone: Antigen specificity is unknown. Within the sample, other DNA sequences also encode this same CDR3.

Study-level findings and limits: An analysis that was carried out later associated approximately 17,000 TCR beta sequences with HLA alleles at 0.05 false discovery rate. TRBV6-2, TRBV6-3 and other indistinguishable V segments were excluded.

CDR3 length: 17 amino acids. Deletions cut 0 bases from V and 4 bases from J, with 15 bases between. Per germline, CDR1 WNHNN and CDR2 SYGVQD (reference sequence). This TCR derives from a woman aged 40 to 50 in good health and CMV-seronegative. The sample comprised PBMCs. The chain carries TRBV10-1 and TRBJ2-2; D is perhaps TRBD1 (6 bases). The CDR3 protein is CASSESRGKGFTGELFF. CDR3 bases: TGCGCCAGCAGTGAGTCGAGGGGGAAGGGTTTCACCGGGGAGCTGTTTTTT.